Presented here are 29 T cell receptor beta chains from one specimen sequenced in a study of blood T cell repertoires in COVID-19. Using immunoSEQ multiplex PCR, the repertoire was profiled, and TCRdb retains in-frame clones only, with some absent. The sample lists around 150,000 clones; 75% to 90% were seen once. Sequenced sample: peripheral blood. The receptors come from a man between 65 and 80 years old with acute or convalescent COVID-19.

The chain recombines TRBV28 with TRBJ2-7; no clear D gene. The CDR3 has 13 residues. With 4 bases removed from V and 4 bases from J, the gap between germline ends came to 11 bases. CDR1 and CDR2 (germline): MDHEN, SYDVKM. Here the CDR3 DNA reads TGTGCCAGCAGTTCCCTCGCGTTTTACGAGCAGTACTTC. It codes for CASSSLAFYEQYF.

The chain links TRBV7-8 to TRBJ2-5; 8 bases line up with TRBD1. The CDR3 is 16 residues long. CDR1 is SGHVS, CDR2 FQNEAQ, per germline. The V segment lost 6 bases and the J segment 5 bases; nucleotides outside the gene matches: 14. CDR3 sequence: CASSQRATGAVETQYF. CDR3 sequence (DNA): TGTGCCAGCAGTCAGCGGGCGACAGGGGCGGTGGAGACCCAGTACTTC.

Only a few counts were recorded for this clone. The V gene is TRBV11-2, the J gene TRBJ1-2; 9 bases match TRBD1. Germline V gene data show CDR1 as SGHAT and CDR2 as FQNNGV. V shed 5 bases, J shed 8 bases, and the junction held 6 bases outside the gene matches. The CDR3 extends over 13 amino acids. The CDR3: CASSPRTGEGYTF. The DNA of the CDR3 is TGTGCCAGCAGCCCCCGGACAGGGGAAGGCTACACCTTC. Combining the CDR3 with reference TRBV11-2 and TRBJ1-2 gives the whole variable domain EAGVAQSPRYKIIEKRQSVAFWCNPISGHATLYWYQQILGQGPKLLIQFQNNGVVDDSQLPKDRFSAERLKGVDSTLKIQPAKLEDSAVYLCASSPRTGEGYTFGSGTRLTVV.

The chain combines TRBV6-5 with TRBJ1-4; D might be TRBD1 (6 bases). The V end lost 2 bases, the J end lost 8 bases, and 15 bases lay between the germline ends. This CDR3 is 15 amino acids long. The V gene's germline CDR1 is MNHEY and CDR2 SVGAGI. Here the CDR3 DNA reads TGTGCCAGCAGTTACCGGGGGGCTCGGCCCGAAAAACTGTTTTTT. It encodes CASSYRGARPEKLFF.

V and J are TRBV19 and TRBJ2-1; 8 bases match TRBD2. V shed 3 bases, J shed 6 bases, and the junction held 10 bases outside the gene matches. CDR3 length equals 16 residues. CDR1 is LNHDA and CDR2 is SQIVND in the germline V gene (reference sequence). The CDR3 sequence is CASSIPGGAGANEQFF. The DNA for the CDR3 is TGTGCCAGTAGTATCCCCGGCGGAGCGGGGGCCAATGAGCAGTTCTTC. Full variable domain (outside the CDR3, taken from reference TRBV19 and TRBJ2-1): DGGITQSPKYLFRKEGQNVTLSCEQNLNHDAMYWYRQDPGQGLRLIYYSQIVNDFQKGDIAEGYSVSREKKESFPLTVTSAQKNPTAFYLCASSIPGGAGANEQFFGPGTRLTVL.

V is TRBV5-1 and J is TRBJ1-4; 11 nucleotides match TRBD1. The CDR3 has 14 amino acids. Germline trimming cut 5 bases from V and 6 bases from J; bases unmatched to any gene: 3. Germline V lookup: CDR1 SGHRS, CDR2 YFSETQ. This CDR3 reads CASSGQGADEKLFF. Written as DNA, the CDR3 is TGCGCCAGCAGTGGACAGGGGGCCGATGAAAAACTGTTTTTT.

This chain joins TRBV12-3 or TRBV12-4 and TRBJ1-1; 9 bases are a match to TRBD1. This CDR3 has 12 residues. V trimming: 5 bases; J trimming: 11 bases; junction bases outside the gene matches: 6. Here the CDR3 DNA reads TGTGCCAGCAGTCAAGGGACAGGGAGGGCTTTCTTT. It encodes CASSQGTGRAFF.

V and J are TRBV28 and TRBJ1-6; TRBD1 agrees at 7 bases. Germline loops: CDR1 MDHEN, CDR2 SYDVKM. The CDR3 consists of 14 residues. The V and J ends lost 7 bases and 5 bases, in that order; junction bases with no gene match: 5. The CDR3: CASTPGQNNSPLHF. In nucleotides, the CDR3 is TGTGCCAGCACCCCGGGACAGAATAATTCACCCCTCCACTTT.

The CDR3 region is CASSYPTGRAQDTQYF. The CDR3, as DNA: TGTGCCAGCAGTTACCCAACCGGGAGGGCCCAAGATACGCAGTATTTT. V and J are TRBV6-6 and TRBJ2-3, with TRBD2 identical over 8 bases. This CDR3 contains 16 residues. V dropped 2 bases and J dropped 5; count of bases not matched to a gene: 9. In germline, CDR1 is MNHNY, CDR2 SVGAGI (reference sequence).

The J gene is TRBJ2-4, the V gene TRBV9; 7 bases are shared with TRBD2. CDR1 SGDLS and CDR2 YYNGEE come from the germline V gene. J gave up 5 bases and V 3 bases, and 2 bases lay outside the gene matches. The CDR3 consists of 13 residues. In nucleotides, the CDR3 is TGTGCCAGCAGCGCCGCGGGAGAAAACATTCAGTACTTC. As protein: CASSAAGENIQYF.

The table lists this clone with a count of one. The chain uses TRBV6-6 and TRBJ1-1; the D gene is possibly TRBD1 (5 bases). CDR1 is MNHNY and CDR2 is SVGAGI in the germline V gene (reference sequence). The germline V and J ends were trimmed by 8 bases and 2 bases, with 15 bases remaining between them. The CDR3 contains 14 residues. CDR3 sequence: CASRGTGSNTEAFF. The CDR3 region has the DNA TGTGCCAGCCGAGGTACAGGTTCAAACACTGAAGCTTTCTTT.

This clone was recorded once. CDR3 nucleotide sequence: TGTGCCAGCAGTTACCGGAGAACAGGGAACTATAGCAATCAGCCCCAGCATTTT. Its protein is CASSYRRTGNYSNQPQHF. The rearrangement joins TRBV11-3 to TRBJ1-5; the D gene is possibly TRBD1 (6 bases). This CDR3 region has 18 residues. Germline lookup yields CDR1 SGHNT and CDR2 YENEEA. The V end lost 6 bases, the J end lost 0 bases, and 21 bases lay between the germline ends.

This chain uses TRBV15 with TRBJ2-7; 8 positions agree with TRBD2. Germline V lookup: CDR1 LNHNV, CDR2 YYDKDF (reference sequence). The J segment lost 6 bases and the V segment lost 0 bases, leaving 7 bases of the junction unmatched. This CDR3 spans 15 amino acids. CDR3 in amino acids: CATSRESGSSREQYF. The CDR3 DNA reads as TGTGCCACCAGCAGAGAGAGCGGGAGTTCCCGCGAGCAGTACTTC.

The chain has TRBV28 and TRBJ2-2, with 7 nucleotides matching TRBD2. V lost 4 bases, J lost 6 bases, and 8 bases stayed unmatched. The CDR3 is 15 residues long. Germline loops: CDR1 MDHEN, CDR2 SYDVKM. CDR3 sequence (DNA): TGTGCCAGCAGTTACCAGGGACTAATGCCCGGGGAGCTGTTTTTT. Translating gives CASSYQGLMPGELFF.

The gene calls are TRBV28 and TRBJ1-5, with 8 bases that match TRBD1. The CDR3 covers 16 residues. The J segment lost 2 bases and the V segment lost 6 bases, leaving 9 bases of the junction unmatched. Germline lookup yields CDR1 MDHEN and CDR2 SYDVKM. CDR3 region: CASRLGLDRGNQPQHF. The DNA of the CDR3 is TGTGCCAGCAGGCTTGGTCTGGACAGGGGCAATCAGCCCCAGCATTTT.

The V gene is TRBV4-1, the J gene TRBJ2-5, with 10 bases fitting TRBD2. The length of the CDR3 is 17 residues. Germline V gene data show CDR1 as MGHRA and CDR2 as YSYEKL. After removal of 1 base from V and 4 bases from J, the junction contained 9 bases not matched to a gene. The CDR3: CASSQGGGLANIETQYF. DNA for the CDR3: TGCGCCAGCAGCCAAGGGGGGGGACTAGCGAATATAGAGACCCAGTACTTC.

The chain has TRBV19 and TRBJ2-1; tentatively, D is TRBD1 (6 bases). Germline CDR1 and CDR2: LNHDA and SQIVND (reference sequence). Trimming shortened V by 5 bases and J by 4 bases, and 18 bases separated the two germline ends. The CDR3 extends over 16 amino acids. DNA for the CDR3: TGTGCCAGTAGTCCCTTGGGGGCGCAGACATACAATGAGCAGTTCTTC. Translation: CASSPLGAQTYNEQFF. The full variable domain, rest sourced from reference TRBV19 and TRBJ2-1, is DGGITQSPKYLFRKEGQNVTLSCEQNLNHDAMYWYRQDPGQGLRLIYYSQIVNDFQKGDIAEGYSVSREKKESFPLTVTSAQKNPTAFYLCASSPLGAQTYNEQFFGPGTRLTVL.

This chain joins TRBV5-1 and TRBJ2-2; TRBD1 matches 12 bases. This CDR3 is 15 amino acids long. The ends lost 4 bases at V and 7 bases at J; junction bases unmatched: 5. Per the germline V gene, CDR1 is SGHRS and CDR2 is YFSETQ. The CDR3 bases are TGCGCCAGCAGCCCGGGACAGGGGGCCTTCGGGGAGCTGTTTTTT. It is translated as CASSPGQGAFGELFF.

This clone was seen only a few times. The chain links TRBV11-3 to TRBJ2-2; D might be TRBD2 (5 bases). This CDR3 contains 14 residues. Germline V gene lookup returns CDR1 SGHNT and CDR2 YENEEA. Trimming pared 5 bases from V and 8 bases from J, leaving 15 bases between. CDR3 sequence reads: CASSPRLGGGELFF. CDR3 DNA sequence: TGTGCCAGCAGCCCGCGTCTAGGCGGGGGGGAGCTGTTTTTT.

The chain has TRBV19 and TRBJ1-3; D unclear. Germline V gene sequence: CDR1 LNHDA, CDR2 SQIVND (reference sequence). The CDR3 consists of 13 residues. The V end was cut by 2 bases, the J end by 4 bases, with 6 bases between. The CDR3 DNA reads as TGTGCCAGTAGTATATCCTCCGGAAACACCATATATTTT. It codes for CASSISSGNTIYF.

The rearrangement uses TRBV30 and TRBJ1-2; 7 bases align to TRBD1. This CDR3 contains 13 residues. With V trimmed by 4 bases and J by 5 bases, 7 bases remained unmatched. The germline V gene has CDR1 GTSNPN and CDR2 SVGIG (reference sequence). CDR3: CAWTGQNTYGYTF. For the CDR3, the DNA is TGTGCCTGGACGGGACAGAACACGTATGGCTACACCTTC.

This clone was recorded only once. The germline gene is not matched at one end of the junction; a read error may be the cause. V and J are TRBV3-1 (or the pseudogene TRBV3-2) and TRBJ2-3; 8 bases agree with TRBD1. Per the germline V gene, CDR1 is LGHDT and CDR2 is YNNKEL (reference sequence). The CDR3 runs to 16 residues. The CDR3 nucleotides read TGTGCCAGCAGTCAAGTCAGGGGGCCGGGCACAGATACGCAGTATTTT. This sequence encodes CASSQVRGPGTDTQYF.

The chain carries TRBV5-1 and TRBJ1-1; TRBD1 matches at 9 bases. This CDR3 spans 14 amino acids. The germline V gene has CDR1 SGHRS and CDR2 YFSETQ. V shed 3 bases and J 5 bases; nucleotides not matched to a gene: 5. In DNA form, the CDR3 reads TGCGCCAGCAGCTCCACAGGGGGCAGTACTGAAGCTTTCTTT. This sequence encodes CASSSTGGSTEAFF. The whole variable domain, filled in from reference TRBV5-1 and TRBJ1-1, reads KAGVTQTPRYLIKTRGQQVTLSCSPISGHRSVSWYQQTPGQGLQFLFEYFSETQRNKGNFPGRFSGRQFSNSRSEMNVSTLELGDSALYLCASSSTGGSTEAFFGQGTRLTVV.

This chain joins TRBV19 and TRBJ2-3, with 7 bases lining up with TRBD2. V shed 5 bases and J 5 bases; nucleotides not matched to a gene: 7. The CDR3 has 14 residues. Germline values: CDR1 LNHDA, CDR2 SQIVND (reference sequence). The CDR3 protein is CASSPSRGRDTQYF. The CDR3 DNA follows: TGTGCCAGTAGTCCCTCGCGGGGGAGAGATACGCAGTATTTT. Based on the CDR3 plus reference TRBV19 and TRBJ2-3, the full variable domain is DGGITQSPKYLFRKEGQNVTLSCEQNLNHDAMYWYRQDPGQGLRLIYYSQIVNDFQKGDIAEGYSVSREKKESFPLTVTSAQKNPTAFYLCASSPSRGRDTQYFGPGTRLTVL.

This chain links TRBV7-2 with TRBJ2-1, with 8 bases fitting TRBD2. The CDR3 loop spans 16 amino acids. J gave up 0 bases and V 6 bases, and 7 bases lay outside the gene matches. Germline assignment: CDR1 SGHTA and CDR2 FQGNSA. CDR3 sequence reads: CASRLNGGVSYNEQFF. CDR3 DNA sequence: TGTGCCAGCAGGCTTAACGGGGGGGTCTCCTACAATGAGCAGTTCTTC.

In this sample, this clone turned up once. V is TRBV19 and J is TRBJ1-5, with 9 nucleotides matching TRBD1. The germline V gene has CDR1 LNHDA and CDR2 SQIVND (reference sequence). V lost 4 bases to trimming and J lost 5 bases; unmatched junction nucleotides: 3. The CDR3 has 14 residues. The CDR3 sequence is CASSTRTGDQPQHF. The CDR3 region has the DNA TGTGCCAGTAGTACAAGGACAGGGGATCAGCCCCAGCATTTT.

A note on this clone: Relative to the germline gene, one junction end is altered; a read error may explain this. The rearrangement uses TRBV28 and TRBJ2-2, with TRBD2 identical over 11 bases. The CDR3 covers 19 residues. Per the germline V gene, CDR1 is MDHEN and CDR2 is SYDVKM. CDR3 sequence reads: CAGSLNLGLAGGNTGELFF. The CDR3 DNA follows: TGTGCCGGCAGTTTAAACCTCGGACTAGCGGGTGGGAACACCGGGGAGCTGTTTTTT.

The chain joins TRBV3-1 (or the pseudogene TRBV3-2) to TRBJ2-7, with 8 positions matching TRBD1. The J segment lost 2 bases and the V segment lost 3 bases, leaving 6 bases of the junction unmatched. This CDR3 is 15 amino acids long. Germline V gene data show CDR1 as LGHDT and CDR2 as YNNKEL (reference sequence). CDR3 loop: CASSQGQERAYEQYF. In nucleotides, the CDR3 is TGTGCCAGCAGCCAGGGACAGGAGAGGGCCTACGAGCAGTACTTC.

This clone rates as medium-sized (0.01 to 0.1%). The chain carries TRBV2 and TRBJ2-7, with no clear D. The germline V and J ends were trimmed by 6 bases and 4 bases, with 16 bases remaining between them. Germline CDR1 SNHLY, CDR2 FYNNEI. This CDR3 contains 14 residues. CDR3 DNA: TGTGCCAGCAGGAGTACCTATTACCTATACGAGCAGTACTTC. It encodes CASRSTYYLYEQYF. The full variable domain, rest sourced from reference TRBV2 and TRBJ2-7, is EPEVTQTPSHQVTQMGQEVILRCVPISNHLYFYWYRQILGQKVEFLVSFYNNEISEKSEIFDDQFSVERPDGSNFTLKIRSTKLEDSAMYFCASRSTYYLYEQYFGPGTRLTVT.